These 19 T cell receptor beta chains originate from one sample sequenced in a study of T cell responses to AZD1222 COVID-19 vaccine. This table comes from immunoSEQ multiplex PCR, and its TCRdb copy is limited to in-frame clones, with some not included. The sample consists of more than 140,000 clones, 88% of them appearing once. The input for sequencing was peripheral blood, taken on day 0 of MenACWY control vaccination. The receptors shown here come from an adult in good health.

The rearrangement joins TRBV4-2 to TRBJ2-2; perhaps TRBD1 as D (5 bases). V was trimmed by 4 bases and J by 1 base, leaving 16 bases between them. Germline V gene data show CDR1 as LGHNA and CDR2 as YNFKEQ. The CDR3 contains 17 residues. The CDR3 DNA sequence: TGTGCCAGCAGCCCAGGGTCACGGGCACTGAACACCGGGGAGCTGTTTTTT. The encoded protein is CASSPGSRALNTGELFF.

This clone was counted only a few times. This chain connects TRBV18 to TRBJ1-5; possibly TRBD1 for D (5 bases). The ends were cut back, 0 bases at V and 0 bases at J, with 9 bases in the middle. CDR1 KGHSH and CDR2 LQKENI come from the germline V gene. The CDR3 consists of 16 residues. CDR3 in amino acids: CASSPPGTDSNQPQHF. The CDR3 nucleotides read TGTGCCAGCTCACCACCCGGGACGGATAGCAATCAGCCCCAGCATTTT.

The V call is TRBV9, the J call TRBJ2-6; either TRBD1 or TRBD2 may supply D (5 bases each). Between the trimmed V and J ends, which lost 2 bases and 4 bases, there was a span of 13 bases. The CDR3 length is 16 residues. Germline lookup yields CDR1 SGDLS and CDR2 YYNGEE. CDR3 nucleotides: TGTGCCAGCAGCGTGGGGACGGCCTTGGGGGCCAACGTCCTGACTTTC. Its protein product is CASSVGTALGANVLTF. Drawing the rest from reference TRBV9 and TRBJ2-6, the complete variable domain is DSGVTQTPKHLITATGQRVTLRCSPRSGDLSVYWYQQSLDQGLQFLIQYYNGEERAKGNILERFSAQQFPDLHSELNLSSLELGDSALYFCASSVGTALGANVLTFGAGSRLTVL.

The rearrangement uses TRBV12-5 and TRBJ2-7; 10 bases fit TRBD1. The junction had 9 bases not matched to a gene; V was cut back by 5 bases and J by 5 bases. Germline assignment: CDR1 LGHNT and CDR2 FRNRAP. The CDR3 spans 15 residues. CDR3 region: CASGLSGTGVNEQYF. In DNA, the CDR3 is TGTGCTAGTGGTCTTTCCGGGACAGGGGTCAACGAGCAGTACTTC. Complete variable domain (other parts from reference TRBV12-5 and TRBJ2-7): DARVTQTPRHKVTEMGQEVTMRCQPILGHNTVFWYRQTMMQGLELLAYFRNRAPLDDSGMPKDRFSAEMPDATLATLKIQPSEPRDSAVYFCASGLSGTGVNEQYFGPGTRLTVT.

This chain uses TRBV30 with TRBJ2-2; 8 bases are shared with TRBD2. The CDR3 covers 15 residues. The germline V gene encodes CDR1 GTSNPN and CDR2 SVGIG (reference sequence). The V and J ends lost 4 bases and 8 bases, in that order; junction bases with no gene match: 12. The CDR3 bases are TGTGCCTGGAACCCCGGGGGGGGCGCAGTAGGGGAGCTGTTTTTT. Its protein is CAWNPGGGAVGELFF. Supplemented by reference TRBV30 and TRBJ2-2, the full variable domain reads SQTIHQWPATLVQPVGSPLSLECTVEGTSNPNLYWYRQAAGRGLQLLFYSVGIGQISSEVPQNLSASRPQDRQFILSSKKLLLSDSGFYLCAWNPGGGAVGELFFGEGSRLTVL.

V is TRBV27 and J is TRBJ1-2; the match to TRBD1 covers 7 bases. The CDR3 is 14 amino acids. The V gene end was trimmed by 2 bases and the J gene end by 7 bases; junction bases not matched to a gene: 7. The V gene's germline CDR1 is MNHEY and CDR2 SMNVEV (reference sequence). The chain's CDR3 is CASSLLPNRGGYTF. CDR3 bases: TGTGCCAGCAGTTTACTACCGAACAGGGGTGGCTACACCTTC.

The chain combines TRBV21-1 with TRBJ1-3. TRBV21-1 is flagged as a pseudogene. The CDR3 covers 18 residues. In DNA, the CDR3 is TGTGCCAGCAGCAAACGAAGGAGGAACCCGCGCCCTGGAAACACCATATATTTT. It encodes CASSKRRRNPRPGNTIYF.

V gene TRBV11-3 combines with J gene TRBJ2-5; possibly TRBD1 for D (5 bases). Germline lookup yields CDR1 SGHNT and CDR2 YENEEA. V was cut by 4 bases and J by 5 bases, with 20 bases left in between. This CDR3 has 16 amino acids. CDR3 in DNA: TGTGCCAGCAGCTCCATCTATGACAGCACTGATGAGACCCAGTACTTC. It codes for CASSSIYDSTDETQYF.

V usage is TRBV12-3 or TRBV12-4 and J usage is TRBJ2-7, with TRBD1 matching over 8 bases. The V gene end was trimmed by 3 bases and the J gene end by 5 bases; junction bases not matched to a gene: 3. CDR3 size: 13 residues. This CDR3 is CASSFPGGDEQYF. CDR3 DNA: TGTGCCAGCAGTTTTCCAGGGGGCGACGAGCAGTACTTC.

The chain has TRBV19 and TRBJ1-3; 8 bases map to TRBD1. V trimming: 4 bases; J trimming: 3 bases; junction bases outside the gene matches: 2. CDR1 is LNHDA and CDR2 is SQIVND in the germline V gene (reference sequence). The CDR3 covers 14 residues. CDR3 DNA: TGTGCCAGTAGTACCGGGACAGGTGGAAACACCATATATTTT. Protein sequence: CASSTGTGGNTIYF.

This clone was observed a few times. V and J are TRBV6-6 and TRBJ1-1, with TRBD1 as a possible D gene (5 bases). Germline V lookup: CDR1 MNHNY, CDR2 SVGAGI (reference sequence). V shed 1 base and J shed 1 base, with 7 bases lying between them. There are 14 residues in the CDR3. This chain's CDR3 is CASSYFGQNTEAFF. The CDR3 nucleotides read TGTGCCAGCAGTTACTTCGGACAGAACACTGAAGCTTTCTTT.

This CDR3 reads CASSLVGARGGYTF. CDR3 DNA sequence: TGTGCCAGCAGCTTAGTGGGAGCCAGGGGCGGCTACACCTTC. V and J are TRBV7-2 and TRBJ1-2, with TRBD1 as a possible D gene (6 bases). The V gene lost 1 base and the J gene lost 8 bases, with 14 bases spanning the gap. The CDR3 spans 14 residues. Germline CDR1 reads SGHTA; CDR2 reads FQGNSA.

This chain connects TRBV7-8 to TRBJ2-5; TRBD2 matches 12 bases. The ends lost 3 bases at V and 7 bases at J; junction bases unmatched: 6. Germline values: CDR1 SGHVS, CDR2 FQNEAQ. This CDR3 comprises 15 residues. The CDR3 is CASSFGLAGLGTQYF. CDR3 in DNA: TGTGCCAGCAGCTTCGGACTAGCGGGATTAGGGACCCAGTACTTC.

The rearrangement uses TRBV6-5 and TRBJ2-3; perhaps TRBD2 as D (5 bases). Germline assignment: CDR1 MNHEY and CDR2 SVGAGI. The CDR3 extends over 16 amino acids. V was trimmed by 0 bases and J by 1 base, leaving 11 bases between them. The CDR3 sequence: CASSYSKVGGTDTQYF. The CDR3 nucleotides are TGTGCCAGCAGTTACTCGAAGGTCGGGGGCACAGATACGCAGTATTTT.

The chain combines TRBV30 with TRBJ2-2, with 9 bases aligning to TRBD2. The length of the CDR3 is 18 residues. Germline CDR1 GTSNPN, CDR2 SVGIG (reference sequence). With 1 base clipped from V and 0 bases from J, the junction kept 9 bases outside the gene matches. The CDR3 here is CAWSGIAGARANTGELFF. As DNA, the CDR3 is TGTGCCTGGAGTGGGATAGCGGGGGCTCGCGCGAACACCGGGGAGCTGTTTTTT. Supplemented by reference TRBV30 and TRBJ2-2, the full variable domain reads SQTIHQWPATLVQPVGSPLSLECTVEGTSNPNLYWYRQAAGRGLQLLFYSVGIGQISSEVPQNLSASRPQDRQFILSSKKLLLSDSGFYLCAWSGIAGARANTGELFFGEGSRLTVL.

Here the CDR3 DNA reads TGTGCCAGCAGTCCCGACATAAAGGGCCGGGCAGGCTATTATGGCTACACCTTC. It is translated as CASSPDIKGRAGYYGYTF. The genes are TRBV6-6 and TRBJ1-2; D call uncertain. The germline V gene has CDR1 MNHNY and CDR2 SVGAGI (reference sequence). V lost 5 bases to trimming and J lost 5 bases, with 27 bases between them. The CDR3 spans 18 residues.

This rearrangement joins TRBV7-9 to TRBJ2-1, with 10 bases lining up with TRBD2. Unmatched junction bases numbered 7, after V lost 5 bases and J lost 6 bases. Germline V gene data show CDR1 as SEHNR and CDR2 as FQNEAQ (reference sequence). The CDR3 spans 15 residues. This chain's CDR3 is CASSRGLAVFNEQFF. Here the CDR3 DNA reads TGTGCCAGCAGCCGCGGACTAGCGGTCTTCAATGAGCAGTTCTTC. Full variable domain (remainder filled in from reference TRBV7-9 and TRBJ2-1): DTGVSQNPRHKITKRGQNVTFRCDPISEHNRLYWYRQTLGQGPEFLTYFQNEAQLEKSRLLSDRFSAERPKGSFSTLEIQRTEQGDSAMYLCASSRGLAVFNEQFFGPGTRLTVL.

This clone was detected only once. The chain couples TRBV7-9 to TRBJ1-1; a weak D match, TRBD1 (5 bases). CDR3 length: 15 amino acids. Germline CDR1 reads SEHNR; CDR2 reads FQNEAQ (reference sequence). The V gene lost 4 bases and the J gene lost 5 bases, with 17 bases spanning the gap. DNA of the CDR3: TGTGCCAGCAGCTCTCCGGGACTTTACGGGACTGAAGCTTTCTTT. Its protein is CASSSPGLYGTEAFF.

V gene TRBV14 combines with J gene TRBJ2-5; 8 positions match TRBD1. CDR1 and CDR2 from the germline V gene are SGHDN and FVKESK. This CDR3 comprises 14 residues. V dropped 4 bases and J dropped 5; count of bases not matched to a gene: 6. CDR3: CASSPDRGRETQYF. In DNA, the CDR3 is TGTGCCAGCAGCCCCGACAGGGGTCGGGAGACCCAGTACTTC.